This T cell receptor (beta chain) emerged from a study of STAT3 mutations in large granular lymphocyte leukemia. Study-wide results and limits: In T-cell large granular lymphocyte leukemia, about half of patients showed multiple immunodominant subclonotypes.

The data were produced by immunoSEQ multiplex PCR, yet TCRdb's version contains in-frame clones alone and is incomplete. The data show tens of thousands of clones, with roughly 84% seen just once and roughly 0.39% held by the top ten. Unmatched junction bases numbered 7, after V lost 4 bases and J lost 6 bases. CDR1 is MGHDK, CDR2 SYGVNS, per germline. CDR3 size: 15 residues. Points on this clone: The antigen remains unidentified.

V gene TRBV25-1 combines with J gene TRBJ1-4; 8 nucleotides match TRBD1. Sequencing input: PBMCs. The clonotype was recovered from a human donor with T large granular lymphocyte leukemia. Some clones in this sample may be carry-over from other donors' samples. CDR3 nucleotide sequence: TGTGCCAGCAGTGTTTTGGACAGGGTCGATGAAAAACTGTTTTTT. This codes for CASSVLDRVDEKLFF.